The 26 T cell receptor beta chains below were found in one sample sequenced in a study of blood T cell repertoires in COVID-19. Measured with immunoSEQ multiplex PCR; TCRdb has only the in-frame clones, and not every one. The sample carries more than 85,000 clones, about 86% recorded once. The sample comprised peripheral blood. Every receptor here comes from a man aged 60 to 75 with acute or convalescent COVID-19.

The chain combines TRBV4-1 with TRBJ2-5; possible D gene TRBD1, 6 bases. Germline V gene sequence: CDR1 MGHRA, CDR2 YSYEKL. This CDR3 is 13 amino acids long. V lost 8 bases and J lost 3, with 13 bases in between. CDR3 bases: TGCGCCAGCTCCCAGGGGCCCGAAGAGACCCAGTACTTC. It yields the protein CASSQGPEETQYF.

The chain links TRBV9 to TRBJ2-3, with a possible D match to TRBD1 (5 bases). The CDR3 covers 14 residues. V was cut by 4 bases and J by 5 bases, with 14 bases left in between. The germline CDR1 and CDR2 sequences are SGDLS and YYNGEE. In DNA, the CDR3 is TGTGCCAGCAGCTTCCGGGTGGGGCAAGATACGCAGTATTTT. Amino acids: CASSFRVGQDTQYF.

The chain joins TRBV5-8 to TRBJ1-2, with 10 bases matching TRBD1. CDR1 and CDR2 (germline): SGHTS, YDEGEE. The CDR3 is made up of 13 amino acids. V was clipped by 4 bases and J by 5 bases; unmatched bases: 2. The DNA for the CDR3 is TGTGCCAGCAGCCAGGGACAGGGGTATGGCTACACCTTC. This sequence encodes CASSQGQGYGYTF.

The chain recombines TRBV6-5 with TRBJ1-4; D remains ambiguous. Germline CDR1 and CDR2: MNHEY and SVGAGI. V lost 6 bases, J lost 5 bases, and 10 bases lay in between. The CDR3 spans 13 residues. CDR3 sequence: CASRDVGNEKLFF. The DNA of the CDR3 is TGTGCCAGCAGGGATGTGGGCAATGAAAAACTGTTTTTT.

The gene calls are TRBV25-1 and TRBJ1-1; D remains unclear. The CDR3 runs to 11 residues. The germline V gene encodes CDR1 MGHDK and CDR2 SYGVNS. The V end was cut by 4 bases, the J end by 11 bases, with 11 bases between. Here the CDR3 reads CASSGGPGAFF. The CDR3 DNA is TGTGCCAGCAGTGGCGGTCCTGGGGCTTTCTTT.

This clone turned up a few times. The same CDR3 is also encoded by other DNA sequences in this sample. The DNA for the CDR3 is TGTGCCAGCAGGATTGGGGGGTGGGGGGGCTACACCTTC. Translation gives CASRIGGWGGYTF. The rearrangement uses TRBV12-3 or TRBV12-4 and TRBJ1-2; D is perhaps TRBD1 (5 bases). V was trimmed by 6 bases and J by 8 bases, leaving 16 bases between them. This CDR3 is 13 amino acids long.

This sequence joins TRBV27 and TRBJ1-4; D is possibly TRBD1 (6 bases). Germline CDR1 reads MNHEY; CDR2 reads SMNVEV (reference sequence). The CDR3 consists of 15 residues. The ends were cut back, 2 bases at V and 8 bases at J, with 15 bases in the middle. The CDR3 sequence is CASSLRVRGREKLFF. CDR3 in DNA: TGTGCCAGCAGTTTAAGAGTCAGGGGCCGGGAAAAACTGTTTTTT.

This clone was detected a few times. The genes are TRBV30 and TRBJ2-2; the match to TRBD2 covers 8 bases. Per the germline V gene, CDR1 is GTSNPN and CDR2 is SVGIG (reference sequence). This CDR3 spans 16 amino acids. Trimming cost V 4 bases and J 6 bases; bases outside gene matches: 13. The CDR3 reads CAWIGGAGVYSGELFF. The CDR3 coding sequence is TGTGCCTGGATCGGGGGAGCGGGAGTGTATTCCGGGGAGCTGTTTTTT. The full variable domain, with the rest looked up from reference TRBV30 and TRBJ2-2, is SQTIHQWPATLVQPVGSPLSLECTVEGTSNPNLYWYRQAAGRGLQLLFYSVGIGQISSEVPQNLSASRPQDRQFILSSKKLLLSDSGFYLCAWIGGAGVYSGELFFGEGSRLTVL.

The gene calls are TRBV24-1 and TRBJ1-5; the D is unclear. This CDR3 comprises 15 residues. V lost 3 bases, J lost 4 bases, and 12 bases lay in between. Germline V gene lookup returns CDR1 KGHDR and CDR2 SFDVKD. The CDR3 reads CATSDPGVSNQPQHF. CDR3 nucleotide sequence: TGTGCCACCAGTGATCCCGGGGTCTCAAATCAGCCCCAGCATTTT.

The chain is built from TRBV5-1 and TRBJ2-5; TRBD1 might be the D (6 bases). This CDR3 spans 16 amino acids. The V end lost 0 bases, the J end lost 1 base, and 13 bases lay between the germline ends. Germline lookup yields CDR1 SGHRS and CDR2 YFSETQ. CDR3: CASSLAGGPIQETQYF. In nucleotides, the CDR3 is TGCGCCAGCAGCTTGGCTGGGGGCCCGATCCAAGAGACCCAGTACTTC.

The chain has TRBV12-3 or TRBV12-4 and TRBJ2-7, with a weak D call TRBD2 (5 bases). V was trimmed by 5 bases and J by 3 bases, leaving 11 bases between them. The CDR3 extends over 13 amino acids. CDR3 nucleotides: TGTGCCAGCAGTCCGGGATCTGACTACGAGCAGTACTTC. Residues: CASSPGSDYEQYF.

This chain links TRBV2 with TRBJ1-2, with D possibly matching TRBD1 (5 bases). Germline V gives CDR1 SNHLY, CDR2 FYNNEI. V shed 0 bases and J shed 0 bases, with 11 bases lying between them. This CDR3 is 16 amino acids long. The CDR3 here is CASSEAGREANYGYTF. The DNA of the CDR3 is TGTGCCAGCAGTGAAGCGGGGCGGGAGGCTAACTATGGCTACACCTTC. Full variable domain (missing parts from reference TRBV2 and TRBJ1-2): EPEVTQTPSHQVTQMGQEVILRCVPISNHLYFYWYRQILGQKVEFLVSFYNNEISEKSEIFDDQFSVERPDGSNFTLKIRSTKLEDSAMYFCASSEAGREANYGYTFGSGTRLTVV.

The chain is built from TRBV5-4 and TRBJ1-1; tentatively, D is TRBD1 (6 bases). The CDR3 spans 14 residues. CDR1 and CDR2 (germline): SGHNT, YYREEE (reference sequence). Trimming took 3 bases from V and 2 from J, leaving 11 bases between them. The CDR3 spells CASSSPGTNTEAFF. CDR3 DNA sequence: TGTGCCAGCAGCTCCCCGGGGACAAACACTGAAGCTTTCTTT.

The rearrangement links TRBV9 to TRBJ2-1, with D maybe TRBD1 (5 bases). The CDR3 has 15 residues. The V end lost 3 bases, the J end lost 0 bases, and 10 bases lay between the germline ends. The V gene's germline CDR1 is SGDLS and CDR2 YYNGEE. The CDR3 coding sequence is TGTGCCAGCAGCGCCCAGGGTGGCTCCTACAATGAGCAGTTCTTC. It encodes CASSAQGGSYNEQFF.

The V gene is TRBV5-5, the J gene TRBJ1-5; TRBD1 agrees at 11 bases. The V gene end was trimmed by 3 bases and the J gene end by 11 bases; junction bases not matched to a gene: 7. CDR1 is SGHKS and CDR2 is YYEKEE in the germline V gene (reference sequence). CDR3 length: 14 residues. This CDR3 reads CASSSGTGGSAQHF. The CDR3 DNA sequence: TGTGCCAGCAGCTCAGGGACAGGGGGGTCGGCCCAGCATTTT.

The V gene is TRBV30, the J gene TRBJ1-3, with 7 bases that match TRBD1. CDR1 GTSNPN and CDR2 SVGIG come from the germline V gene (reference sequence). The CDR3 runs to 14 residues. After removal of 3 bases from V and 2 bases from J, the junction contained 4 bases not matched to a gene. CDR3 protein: CAWRTTGTGNTIYF. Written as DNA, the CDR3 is TGTGCCTGGAGGACGACAGGGACTGGAAACACCATATATTTT. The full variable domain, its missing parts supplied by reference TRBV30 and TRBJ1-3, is SQTIHQWPATLVQPVGSPLSLECTVEGTSNPNLYWYRQAAGRGLQLLFYSVGIGQISSEVPQNLSASRPQDRQFILSSKKLLLSDSGFYLCAWRTTGTGNTIYFGEGSWLTVV.

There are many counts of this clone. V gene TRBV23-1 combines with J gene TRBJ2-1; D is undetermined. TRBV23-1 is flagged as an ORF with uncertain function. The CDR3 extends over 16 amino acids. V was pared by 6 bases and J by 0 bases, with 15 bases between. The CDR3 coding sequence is TGCGCCAGCAGCCGCATAAACCCAGGCTCCTACAATGAGCAGTTCTTC. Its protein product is CASSRINPGSYNEQFF.

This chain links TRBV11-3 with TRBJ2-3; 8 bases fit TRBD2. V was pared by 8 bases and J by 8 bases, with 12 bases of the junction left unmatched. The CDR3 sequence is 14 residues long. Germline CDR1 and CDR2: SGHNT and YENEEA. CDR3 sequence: CASVGEIAGTTQYF. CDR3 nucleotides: TGTGCCAGCGTCGGAGAGATAGCGGGAACTACGCAGTATTTT.

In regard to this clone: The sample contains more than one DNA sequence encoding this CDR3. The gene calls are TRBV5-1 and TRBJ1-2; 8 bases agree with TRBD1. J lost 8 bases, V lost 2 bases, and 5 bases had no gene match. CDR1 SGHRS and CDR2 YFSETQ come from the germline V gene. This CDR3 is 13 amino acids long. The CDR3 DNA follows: TGCGCCAGCAGCTTTGACAGGGGACGGGGCTACACCTTC. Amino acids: CASSFDRGRGYTF.

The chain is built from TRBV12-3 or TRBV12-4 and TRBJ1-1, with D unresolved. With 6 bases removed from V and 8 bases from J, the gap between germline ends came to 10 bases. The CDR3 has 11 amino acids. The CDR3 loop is CASSPVSEAFF. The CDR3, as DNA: TGTGCCAGCAGCCCAGTCTCGGAAGCTTTCTTT.

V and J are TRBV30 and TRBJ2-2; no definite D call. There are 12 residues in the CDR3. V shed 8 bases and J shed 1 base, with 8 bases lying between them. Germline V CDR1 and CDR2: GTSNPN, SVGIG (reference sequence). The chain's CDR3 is CADQENTGELFF. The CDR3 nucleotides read TGTGCCGACCAGGAGAACACCGGGGAGCTGTTTTTT.

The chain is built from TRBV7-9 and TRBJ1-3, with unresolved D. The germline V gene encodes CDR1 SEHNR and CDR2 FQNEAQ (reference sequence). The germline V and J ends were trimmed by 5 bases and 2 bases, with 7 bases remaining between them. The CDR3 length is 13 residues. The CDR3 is CASSANAGNTIYF. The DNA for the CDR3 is TGTGCCAGCAGCGCGAATGCTGGAAACACCATATATTTT.

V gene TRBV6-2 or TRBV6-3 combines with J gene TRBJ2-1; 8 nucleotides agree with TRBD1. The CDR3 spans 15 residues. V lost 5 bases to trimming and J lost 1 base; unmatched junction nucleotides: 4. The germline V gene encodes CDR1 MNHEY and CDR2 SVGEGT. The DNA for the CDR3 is TGTGCCAGCAGTCAGGGGGCAGAGTCCTACAATGAGCAGTTCTTC. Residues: CASSQGAESYNEQFF.

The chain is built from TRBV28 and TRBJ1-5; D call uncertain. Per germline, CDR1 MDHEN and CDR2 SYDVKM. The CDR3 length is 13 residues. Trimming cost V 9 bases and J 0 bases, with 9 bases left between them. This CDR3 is CASRGSSNQPQHF. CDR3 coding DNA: TGTGCCAGTAGAGGCTCTAGCAATCAGCCCCAGCATTTT. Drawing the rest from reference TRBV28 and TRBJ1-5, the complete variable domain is DVKVTQSSRYLVKRTGEKVFLECVQDMDHENMFWYRQDPGLGLRLIYFSYDVKMKEKGDIPEGYSVSREKKERFSLILESASTNQTSMYLCASRGSSNQPQHFGDGTRLSIL.

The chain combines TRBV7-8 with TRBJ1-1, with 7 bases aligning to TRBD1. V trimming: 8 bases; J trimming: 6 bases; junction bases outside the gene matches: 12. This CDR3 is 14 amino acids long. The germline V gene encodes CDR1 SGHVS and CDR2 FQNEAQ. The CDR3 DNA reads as TGTGCCAGCGAAAATACAGGGGCGACGGCTGAAGCTTTCTTT. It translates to CASENTGATAEAFF.

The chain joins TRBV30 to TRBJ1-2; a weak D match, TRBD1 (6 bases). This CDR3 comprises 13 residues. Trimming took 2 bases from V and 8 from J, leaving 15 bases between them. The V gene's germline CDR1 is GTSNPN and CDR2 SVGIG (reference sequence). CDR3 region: CAWSSQGPGGYTF. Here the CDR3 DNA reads TGTGCCTGGAGTTCTCAGGGGCCGGGGGGCTACACCTTC.